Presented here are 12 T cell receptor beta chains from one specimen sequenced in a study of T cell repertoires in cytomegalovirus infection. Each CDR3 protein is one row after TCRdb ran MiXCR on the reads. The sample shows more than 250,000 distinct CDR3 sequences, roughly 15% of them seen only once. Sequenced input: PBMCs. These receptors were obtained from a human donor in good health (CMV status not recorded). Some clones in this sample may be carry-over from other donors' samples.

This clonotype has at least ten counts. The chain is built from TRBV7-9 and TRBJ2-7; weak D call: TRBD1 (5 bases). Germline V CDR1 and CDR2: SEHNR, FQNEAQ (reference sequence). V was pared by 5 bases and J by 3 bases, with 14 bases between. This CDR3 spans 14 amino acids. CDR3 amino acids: CASSDDRGSYEQYF. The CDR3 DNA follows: TGTGCCAGCAGCGACGACAGAGGAAGCTACGAGCAGTACTTC.

CDR3 sequence reads: CSVRVGDRGYEQYF. The CDR3 DNA reads TGCAGCGTTCGGGTTGGGGACAGGGGCTACGAGCAGTACTTC. The chain uses TRBV29-1 and TRBJ2-7, with TRBD1 identical over 10 bases. The J segment lost 3 bases and the V segment lost 5 bases, leaving 7 bases of the junction unmatched. The germline V gene encodes CDR1 SQVTM and CDR2 ANQGSEA. This CDR3 comprises 14 residues.

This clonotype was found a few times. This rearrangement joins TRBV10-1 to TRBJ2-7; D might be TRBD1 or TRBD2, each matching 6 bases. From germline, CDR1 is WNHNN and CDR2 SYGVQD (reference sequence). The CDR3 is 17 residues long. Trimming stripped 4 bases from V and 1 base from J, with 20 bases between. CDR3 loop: CASSGRVRTRGSYEQYF. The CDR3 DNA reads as TGCGCCAGCAGTGGGAGGGTTAGGACCAGGGGATCCTACGAGCAGTACTTC.

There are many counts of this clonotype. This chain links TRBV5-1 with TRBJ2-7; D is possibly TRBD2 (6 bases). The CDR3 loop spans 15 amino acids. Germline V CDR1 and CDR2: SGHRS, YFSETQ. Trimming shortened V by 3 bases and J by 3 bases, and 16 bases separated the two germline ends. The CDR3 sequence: CASSYPGLSIYEQYF. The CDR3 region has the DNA TGCGCCAGCAGCTATCCGGGACTCAGTATCTACGAGCAGTACTTC.

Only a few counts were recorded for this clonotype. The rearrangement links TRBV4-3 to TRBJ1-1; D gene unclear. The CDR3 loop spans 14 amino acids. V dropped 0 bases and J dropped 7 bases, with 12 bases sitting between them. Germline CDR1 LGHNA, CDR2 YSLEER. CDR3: CASSQDLPASEAFF. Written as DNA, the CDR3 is TGCGCCAGCAGCCAAGATCTTCCCGCCAGTGAAGCTTTCTTT.

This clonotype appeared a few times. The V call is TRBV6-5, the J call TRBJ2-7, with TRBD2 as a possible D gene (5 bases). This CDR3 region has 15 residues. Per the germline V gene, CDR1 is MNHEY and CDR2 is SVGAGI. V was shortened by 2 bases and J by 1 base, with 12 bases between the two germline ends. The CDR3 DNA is TGTGCCAGCAGTTACCTTCTCGGAGGATCCTACGAGCAGTACTTC. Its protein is CASSYLLGGSYEQYF.

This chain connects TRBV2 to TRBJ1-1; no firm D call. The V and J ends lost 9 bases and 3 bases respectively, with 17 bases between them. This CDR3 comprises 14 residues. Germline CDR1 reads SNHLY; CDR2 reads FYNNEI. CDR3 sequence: CARSSGRVDTEAFF. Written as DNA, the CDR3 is TGTGCCAGGTCGTCGGGAAGGGTTGACACTGAAGCTTTCTTT.

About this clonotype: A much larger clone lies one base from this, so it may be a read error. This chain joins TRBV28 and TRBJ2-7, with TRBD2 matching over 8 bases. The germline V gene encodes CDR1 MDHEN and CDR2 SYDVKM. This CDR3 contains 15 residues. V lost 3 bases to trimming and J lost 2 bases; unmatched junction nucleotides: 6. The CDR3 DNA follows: TGTGCCAGCAGTTTCCTGACTAGCGCGCCCTACGAGCAGTACTTC. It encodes CASSFLTSAPYEQYF.

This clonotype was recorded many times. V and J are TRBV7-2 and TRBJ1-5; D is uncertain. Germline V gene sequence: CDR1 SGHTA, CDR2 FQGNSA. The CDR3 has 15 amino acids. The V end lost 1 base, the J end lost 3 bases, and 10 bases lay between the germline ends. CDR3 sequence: CASSLESPVNQPQHF. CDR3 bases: TGTGCCAGCAGCTTAGAGTCCCCAGTCAATCAGCCCCAGCATTTT.

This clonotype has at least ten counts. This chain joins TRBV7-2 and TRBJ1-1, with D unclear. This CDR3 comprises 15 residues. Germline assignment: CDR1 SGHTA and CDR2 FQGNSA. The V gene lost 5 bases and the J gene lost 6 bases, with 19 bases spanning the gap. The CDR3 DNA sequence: TGTGCCAGCAGCGCCCGGGCCTCGGAGGTCGCTGAAGCTTTCTTT. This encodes CASSARASEVAEAFF. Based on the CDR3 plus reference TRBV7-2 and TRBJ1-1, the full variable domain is GAGVSQSPSNKVTEKGKDVELRCDPISGHTALYWYRQSLGQGLEFLIYFQGNSAPDKSGLPSDRFSAERTGGSVSTLTIQRTQQEDSAVYLCASSARASEVAEAFFGQGTRLTVV.

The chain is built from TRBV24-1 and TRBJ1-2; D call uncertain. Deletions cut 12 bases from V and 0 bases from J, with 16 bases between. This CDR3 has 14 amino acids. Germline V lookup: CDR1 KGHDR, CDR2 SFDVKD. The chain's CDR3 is CAPPSWRANYGYTF. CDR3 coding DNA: TGTGCCCCACCATCCTGGAGAGCTAACTATGGCTACACCTTC.

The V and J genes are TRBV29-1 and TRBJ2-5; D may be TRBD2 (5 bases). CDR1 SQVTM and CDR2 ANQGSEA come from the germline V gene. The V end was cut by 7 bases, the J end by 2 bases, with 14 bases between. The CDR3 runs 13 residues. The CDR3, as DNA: TGCAGCGCGCGCAAAACTAGTCAAGAGACCCAGTACTTC. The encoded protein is CSARKTSQETQYF.